This paragraph covers one T cell receptor (beta chain) sequence. This clone was seen just once. The target of this receptor is not known. One base away there is no much larger clone; base qualities are not given. Other DNA variants within this sample encode the same CDR3. These data come from a study of T cell changes during pregnancy in multiple sclerosis (dated by TCRdb to between 2019 and 2020). For context, the study as a whole: The study examined how the T cell repertoire changed over the course of pregnancy in women with multiple sclerosis.

The CDR3 has 13 amino acids, counting the end cysteine and phenylalanine. Only the CDR3 DNA stays, 39 bases, in frame from base 1. At the junction V is shortened by 2 bases and J by 4 bases, with 9 bases in between. Via the germline V gene (reference sequence), CDR1 is GTSNPN and CDR2 SVGIG. Library preparation used the immunoSEQ multiplex PCR assay. TCRdb took this table from immuneACCESS and kept in-frame rearrangements with V and J called. Such tables lack part of the clones; where checked against another copy, unresolved V genes explain under half of the gap, and the rest is unexplained. The sample records around 30,000 clones, more than 85% of which are singletons. Less than 0.55% of the sample rests with the top ten.

This material consisted of CD4+ T cells from peripheral blood mononuclear cells, taken after pregnancy. The receptor chain draws on TRBV30 and TRBJ1-5; perhaps TRBD1 is the D gene, with 5 bases matching. The sequence derives from a female donor with multiple sclerosis, enrolled in a pregnancy study. The CDR3 loop reads CAWSKQDNQPQHF. The DNA sequence is as follows: TGTGCCTGGAGTAAACAGGATAATCAGCCCCAGCATTTT.